This is a list of T cell receptor beta chains from one sample in a study of T cells expressing NK-cell markers. Using the 5' RACE reads, TCRdb records one entry per CDR3 protein without DNA. The sample holds about 550,000 distinct CDR3 sequences. Sequencing input: blood T cells: a sorted CD56 or NKG2C T cell subset, CD4+ or CD8+ T cells, or bulk PBMC T cells (not recorded which). Receptors were obtained from a man aged 18 to 29 in good health. The CDR3 runs from the conserved cysteine through the conserved F or W.

j_gene	v_gene	CDR3aa
TRBJ2-5	TRBV4-2	CASSQDWEREETQYF
TRBJ2-3	TRBV7-3	CASSFNRGRDTQYF
TRBJ2-3	TRBV12-3/TRBV12-4	CASSFVWDSTDTQYF
TRBJ2-3	TRBV10-2	CATNDGRSDTQYF
TRBJ2-3	TRBV12-3/TRBV12-4	CASRAPGLAVAGSTDTQYF
TRBJ2-2	TRBV12-3/TRBV12-4	CASSHSRLAGGTGELFF
TRBJ1-5	TRBV12-3/TRBV12-4	CASSPVRAQPQHF
TRBJ2-6	TRBV10-3	CAIPLGAGLPSGANVLTF
TRBJ2-3	TRBV12-3/TRBV12-4	CASSPLRTDTQYF
TRBJ2-5	TRBV29-1	CSGCEGRETQYF
TRBJ2-1	TRBV12-3/TRBV12-4	CASRPRGREAPGEQFF
TRBJ2-3	TRBV20-1	CSARGEGAGGPTDTQYF
TRBJ2-7	TRBV7-2	CASSNRQGMPEQYF
TRBJ2-1	TRBV7-6	CASSAANEQFF
TRBJ2-6	TRBV5-5	CASSLRFGANVLTF
TRBJ2-5	TRBV5-5	CASSSRDRETQYF
TRBJ1-1	TRBV29-1	CSVEDWEQGRTEAFF
TRBJ2-5	TRBV7-9	CASSLILGGAPQETQYF
TRBJ2-2	TRBV6-5	CASSYVEFANTGELFF
TRBJ2-2	TRBV6-5	CASSYFGQERGGELFF
TRBJ2-1	TRBV3-1	CASSQTDNEQFF
TRBJ1-2	TRBV29-1	CSVVRTGDYGYTF
TRBJ2-7	TRBV4-3	CASSQGPGGPYEQYF
TRBJ2-2	TRBV10-2	CASSEVGPNTGELFF
TRBJ2-2	TRBV27	CASSFQGDSGELFF
TRBJ2-3	TRBV11-3	CASSPRSSDTQYF
TRBJ1-5	TRBV12-3/TRBV12-4	CASSHRTGGNQPQHF
TRBJ1-1	TRBV12-3/TRBV12-4	CASSLARGDSEAFF
TRBJ2-5	TRBV7-9	CASSPRVKVGTQYF
TRBJ2-1	TRBV12-3/TRBV12-4	CASSWDRGAFF
TRBJ2-1	TRBV27	CASSFVPTYNEQFF
TRBJ2-1	TRBV10-3	CAIRGAQDHYLQYNEQFF
TRBJ2-1	TRBV20-1	CSAILADRPYNEQFF
TRBJ2-1	TRBV30	CAWDTGTGLYNEQFF